One sample yielded the 25 T cell receptor beta chains listed below, sequenced in a study of blood T cell repertoires in COVID-19. Generated by immunoSEQ multiplex PCR, the TCRdb table keeps only in-frame clones and is missing some. The table lists under 200,000 clones, over 75% of them singletons, with roughly 5.7% in the top ten. The sequencing sample was made of PBMCs or T cells enriched from blood (not recorded which). The receptors here all came from a middle-aged woman with acute COVID-19.

V usage is TRBV27 and J usage is TRBJ2-1, with 13 bases fitting TRBD2. Trimming cost V 6 bases and J 10 bases; bases outside gene matches: 6. Germline V CDR1 and CDR2: MNHEY, SMNVEV (reference sequence). The CDR3 is made up of 14 amino acids. The DNA of the CDR3 is TGTGCCAGCAGACTAGCGGGAGGGACAGGGGAGCAGTTCTTC. This gives the protein CASRLAGGTGEQFF.

The chain links TRBV4-1 to TRBJ2-1; 13 bases agree with TRBD2. The CDR3 length is 19 residues. V shed 1 base, J shed 5 bases, and the junction held 11 bases outside the gene matches. Per the germline V gene, CDR1 is MGHRA and CDR2 is YSYEKL. CDR3 nucleotide sequence: TGCGCCAGCAGCCAAGGATGGACTAGCGGGAGAGGTGTAGACAATGAGCAGTTCTTC. It codes for CASSQGWTSGRGVDNEQFF.

The CDR3 region is CASSLIGGSWDPEQFF. In DNA, the CDR3 is TGTGCCAGCAGTTTAATAGGGGGATCGTGGGACCCGGAGCAGTTCTTC. The J gene is TRBJ2-1, the V gene TRBV27, with D possibly TRBD1 on 6 matching bases. Between the trimmed V and J ends, which lost 2 bases and 10 bases, there was a span of 21 bases. The CDR3 covers 16 residues. The germline CDR1 and CDR2 sequences are MNHEY and SMNVEV (reference sequence).

The V call is TRBV11-2, the J call TRBJ2-1; 8 positions agree with TRBD2. There are 18 residues in the CDR3. The V and J ends lost 0 bases and 5 bases, in that order; junction bases with no gene match: 12. From germline, CDR1 is SGHAT and CDR2 FQNNGV. CDR3 in DNA: TGTGCCAGCAGCTTAGATCCGTTGGGTAGCGGGACTCACAATGAGCAGTTCTTC. Its protein is CASSLDPLGSGTHNEQFF.

This rearrangement joins TRBV2 to TRBJ2-5; weak D call: TRBD2 (5 bases). Germline lookup yields CDR1 SNHLY and CDR2 FYNNEI. With 6 bases removed from V and 5 bases from J, the gap between germline ends came to 7 bases. CDR3 length equals 11 residues. The DNA of the CDR3 is TGTGCCAGCAGGGAGGTTGAGACCCAGTACTTC. Its protein product is CASREVETQYF.

This rearrangement joins TRBV10-3 to TRBJ1-1; D call uncertain. The CDR3 length is 16 residues. CDR1 is ENHRY, CDR2 SYGVKD, per germline. V was trimmed by 6 bases and J by 1 base, leaving 18 bases between them. The CDR3 nucleotides are TGTGCCATCAGGCGTCCCCCGGAGGGAGGGAACACTGAAGCTTTCTTT. This gives the protein CAIRRPPEGGNTEAFF.

The rearrangement joins TRBV5-1 to TRBJ1-6; 9 bases line up with TRBD1. CDR3 size: 15 residues. Germline CDR1 is SGHRS and CDR2 is YFSETQ. Trimming took 4 bases from V and 7 from J; bases not matched to a gene: 6. CDR3 residues: CASSARTGVNSPLHF. The DNA for the CDR3 is TGCGCCAGCAGCGCAAGGACAGGGGTAAATTCACCCCTCCACTTT.

This sequence joins TRBV7-9 and TRBJ2-2; D is perhaps TRBD2 (5 bases). Germline CDR1 SEHNR, CDR2 FQNEAQ (reference sequence). Deletions cut 10 bases from V and 2 bases from J, with 11 bases between. This CDR3 comprises 13 residues. CDR3 bases: TGTGCCACGGGGTACAGAAACACCGGGGAGCTGTTTTTT. Encoded protein: CATGYRNTGELFF.

V is TRBV18 and J is TRBJ2-3; possible D gene TRBD1, 5 bases. Per the germline V gene, CDR1 is KGHSH and CDR2 is LQKENI. V lost 2 bases and J 7 bases, leaving 13 bases between the germline ends. CDR3 length equals 14 residues. The CDR3 reads CASSPGGAGNTQYF. Here the CDR3 DNA reads TGTGCCAGCTCACCAGGTGGGGCAGGGAATACGCAGTATTTT.

This chain uses TRBV9 with TRBJ1-1; D possibly corresponds to TRBD1 (6 bases). This CDR3 is 13 amino acids long. From germline, CDR1 is SGDLS and CDR2 YYNGEE. The V and J ends lost 3 bases and 4 bases respectively, with 10 bases between them. CDR3 bases: TGTGCCAGCAGCGCCGGACAGACCACTGAAGCTTTCTTT. Encoded protein: CASSAGQTTEAFF.

This sequence joins TRBV19 and TRBJ1-6, with D unresolved. Trimming left V 5 bases short and J 8 bases short, with 16 bases between. This CDR3 spans 15 amino acids. Per the germline V gene, CDR1 is LNHDA and CDR2 is SQIVND (reference sequence). The CDR3 reads CASSPLAVHHSPLHF. Written as DNA, the CDR3 is TGTGCCAGTAGTCCCCTGGCAGTACATCATTCACCCCTCCACTTT. The whole variable domain, filled in from reference TRBV19 and TRBJ1-6, reads DGGITQSPKYLFRKEGQNVTLSCEQNLNHDAMYWYRQDPGQGLRLIYYSQIVNDFQKGDIAEGYSVSREKKESFPLTVTSAQKNPTAFYLCASSPLAVHHSPLHFGNGTRLTVT.

The chain employs TRBV5-1 and TRBJ1-1; 8 bases are shared with TRBD1. CDR1 and CDR2 (germline): SGHRS, YFSETQ. J lost 1 base, V lost 4 bases, and 3 bases had no gene match. The CDR3 has 14 residues. Here the CDR3 DNA reads TGCGCCAGCAGCCTTGGGACAGGGAACACTGAAGCTTTCTTT. Protein: CASSLGTGNTEAFF.

The rearrangement joins TRBV19 to TRBJ2-3, with 7 bases aligning to TRBD2. The V segment lost 7 bases and the J segment 1 base; nucleotides outside the gene matches: 14. The V gene's germline CDR1 is LNHDA and CDR2 SQIVND (reference sequence). There are 17 residues in the CDR3. The CDR3 bases are TGTGCCAGTAAAGCAGCGGGAAGCCTCTTCGGCACAGATACGCAGTATTTT. It encodes CASKAAGSLFGTDTQYF.

This rearrangement joins TRBV2 to TRBJ2-2; possible D gene TRBD1, 6 bases. The length of the CDR3 is 15 residues. The germline V gene has CDR1 SNHLY and CDR2 FYNNEI. The germline V and J ends were trimmed by 6 bases and 0 bases, with 11 bases remaining between them. CDR3 DNA: TGTGCCAGCAGCATCGACAGGACGAACACCGGGGAGCTGTTTTTT. Protein: CASSIDRTNTGELFF.

This sequence joins TRBV30 and TRBJ1-2; no clear D gene. V was trimmed by 5 bases and J by 9 bases, leaving 19 bases between them. The germline V gene has CDR1 GTSNPN and CDR2 SVGIG (reference sequence). CDR3 length: 13 residues. CDR3 protein: CAWVVDDSLRYTF. CDR3 DNA: TGTGCCTGGGTGGTGGATGACTCCCTTCGCTACACCTTC.

The chain has TRBV7-9 and TRBJ2-7; TRBD1 matches 10 bases. The V gene end was trimmed by 1 base and the J gene end by 1 base; junction bases not matched to a gene: 4. There are 16 residues in the CDR3. The germline V gene has CDR1 SEHNR and CDR2 FQNEAQ (reference sequence). As DNA, the CDR3 is TGTGCCAGCAGCTTAGGACAGGGGGCATATTCCTACGAGCAGTACTTC. Encoded protein: CASSLGQGAYSYEQYF.

The chain is built from TRBV12-2 and TRBJ2-1; the DNA was not compared with TRBD2, the D call given in the table. TRBV12-2 represents a pseudogene. The CDR3 extends over 15 amino acids. CDR3 residues: CASRLAGECPNEQFF. The DNA for the CDR3 is TGTGCAAGTCGCTTAGCTGGGGAGTGCCCCAATGAGCAGTTCTTC.

The chain carries TRBV30 and TRBJ1-4; D call uncertain. This CDR3 is 15 amino acids long. Trimming removed 1 base from V and 0 bases from J, with 9 bases in between. CDR1 GTSNPN and CDR2 SVGIG come from the germline V gene (reference sequence). The CDR3 nucleotides are TGTGCCTGGAGTGGGGAGGTTACAACTAATGAAAAACTGTTTTTT. Amino acid sequence: CAWSGEVTTNEKLFF.

J is TRBJ2-5 and V is TRBV20-1; maybe TRBD2 (5 bases). The V end lost 5 bases, the J end lost 9 bases, and 13 bases lay between the germline ends. In germline, CDR1 is DFQATT, CDR2 SNEGSKA (reference sequence). This CDR3 has 11 residues. The CDR3 DNA reads TGCAGTGCTGGACGGGAAGGCTCCCAGTACTTC. Protein sequence: CSAGREGSQYF.

This rearrangement joins TRBV9 to TRBJ1-2; 8 bases fit TRBD1. The J segment lost 2 bases and the V segment lost 3 bases, leaving 6 bases of the junction unmatched. Germline lookup yields CDR1 SGDLS and CDR2 YYNGEE. The CDR3 contains 15 residues. In nucleotides, the CDR3 is TGTGCCAGCAGCGACAGACAGGGGTCGAACTATGGCTACACCTTC. This encodes CASSDRQGSNYGYTF.

This chain uses TRBV19 with TRBJ2-3, with 10 bases that match TRBD2. The CDR3 consists of 14 residues. The germline V gene encodes CDR1 LNHDA and CDR2 SQIVND (reference sequence). The V gene end was trimmed by 2 bases and the J gene end by 5 bases; junction bases not matched to a gene: 1. In nucleotides, the CDR3 is TGTGCCAGTAGTATAAGCGGGAGGGGAGATACGCAGTATTTT. It encodes CASSISGRGDTQYF.

The chain carries TRBV5-1 and TRBJ2-2; 7 bases are shared with TRBD1. With 4 bases clipped from V and 5 bases from J, the junction kept 14 bases outside the gene matches. CDR1 and CDR2 (germline): SGHRS, YFSETQ. The CDR3 has 17 residues. DNA of the CDR3: TGCGCCAGCAGCCCGTATAGACAGGGCCCAAAGACCGGGGAGCTGTTTTTT. It is translated as CASSPYRQGPKTGELFF.

Here the CDR3 DNA reads TGTGCCAGCAGTGAAACTGGTGAAGCTTTCTTT. It codes for CASSETGEAFF. This chain joins TRBV6-1 and TRBJ1-1; D not resolved. CDR3 length equals 11 residues. V gave up 2 bases and J gave up 7 bases, with 5 bases separating them. The germline V gene encodes CDR1 MNHNS and CDR2 SASEGT.

The chain links TRBV7-9 to TRBJ1-1; TRBD1 is a possible D gene (6 bases). From germline, CDR1 is SEHNR and CDR2 FQNEAQ (reference sequence). With 4 bases removed from V and 2 bases from J, the gap between germline ends came to 11 bases. The CDR3 runs 14 residues. CDR3 nucleotides: TGTGCCAGCAGCTACGGACAGTCAAACACTGAAGCTTTCTTT. Its protein is CASSYGQSNTEAFF.

The chain uses TRBV11-1 and TRBJ2-1; 10 positions agree with TRBD2. With 5 bases clipped from V and 5 bases from J, the junction kept 6 bases outside the gene matches. CDR1 is SGHAT, CDR2 FQDESV, per germline (reference sequence). The CDR3 spans 15 residues. The CDR3: CASSTLAGVNNEQFF. The CDR3 DNA follows: TGTGCCAGCAGCACCCTAGCGGGAGTTAACAATGAGCAGTTCTTC. Using reference TRBV11-1 and TRBJ2-1 for the parts outside the CDR3, the full variable domain is EAEVAQSPRYKITEKSQAVAFWCDPISGHATLYWYRQILGQGPELLVQFQDESVVDDSQLPKDRFSAERLKGVDSTLKIQPAELGDSAMYLCASSTLAGVNNEQFFGPGTRLTVL.